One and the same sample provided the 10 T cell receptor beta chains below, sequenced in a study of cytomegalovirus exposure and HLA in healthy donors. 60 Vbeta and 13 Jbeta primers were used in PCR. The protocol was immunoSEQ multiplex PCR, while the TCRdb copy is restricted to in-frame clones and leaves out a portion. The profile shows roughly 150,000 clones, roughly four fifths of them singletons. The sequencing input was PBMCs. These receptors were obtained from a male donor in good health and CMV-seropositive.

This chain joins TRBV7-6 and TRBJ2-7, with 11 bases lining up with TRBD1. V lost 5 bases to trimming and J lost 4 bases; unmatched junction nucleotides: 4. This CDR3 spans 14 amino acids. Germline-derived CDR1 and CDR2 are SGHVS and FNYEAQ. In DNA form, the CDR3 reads TGTGCCAGCAGCCTGGGACAGGGGGGGTACGAGCAGTACTTC. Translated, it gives CASSLGQGGYEQYF.

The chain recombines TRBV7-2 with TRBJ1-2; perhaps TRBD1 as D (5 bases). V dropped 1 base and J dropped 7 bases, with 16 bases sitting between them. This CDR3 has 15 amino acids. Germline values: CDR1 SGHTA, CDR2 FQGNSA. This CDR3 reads CASSLGYPGYGGYTF. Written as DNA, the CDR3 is TGTGCCAGCAGCTTAGGCTATCCAGGGTACGGTGGCTACACCTTC.

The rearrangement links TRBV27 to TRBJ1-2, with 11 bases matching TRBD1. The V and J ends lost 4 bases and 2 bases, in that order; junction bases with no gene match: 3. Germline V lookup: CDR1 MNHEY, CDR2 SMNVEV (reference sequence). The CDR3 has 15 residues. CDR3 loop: CASSSRTGGNYGYTF. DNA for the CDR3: TGTGCCAGCAGTTCCAGGACAGGGGGCAACTATGGCTACACCTTC.

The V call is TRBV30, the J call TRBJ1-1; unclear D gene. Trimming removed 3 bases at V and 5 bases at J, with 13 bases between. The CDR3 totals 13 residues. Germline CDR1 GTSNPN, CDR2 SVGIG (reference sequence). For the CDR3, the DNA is TGTGCCTGGAGAGGAGACGGTAGGACTGAAGCTTTCTTT. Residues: CAWRGDGRTEAFF.

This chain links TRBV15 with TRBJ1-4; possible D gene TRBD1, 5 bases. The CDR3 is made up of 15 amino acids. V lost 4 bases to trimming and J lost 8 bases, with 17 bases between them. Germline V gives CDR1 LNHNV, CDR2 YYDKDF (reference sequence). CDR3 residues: CATSTIRQLREKLFF. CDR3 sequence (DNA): TGTGCCACCAGCACTATTAGACAGTTACGGGAAAAACTGTTTTTT.

CDR3 DNA sequence: TGTGCCAGCAGCCCGAGGGACAGTTGGAATCAGCCCCAGCATTTT. Its protein is CASSPRDSWNQPQHF. The chain combines TRBV7-2 with TRBJ1-5; 7 nucleotides line up with TRBD1. After removal of 5 bases from V and 4 bases from J, the junction contained 8 bases not matched to a gene. Germline CDR1 is SGHTA and CDR2 is FQGNSA. The CDR3 is 15 amino acids.

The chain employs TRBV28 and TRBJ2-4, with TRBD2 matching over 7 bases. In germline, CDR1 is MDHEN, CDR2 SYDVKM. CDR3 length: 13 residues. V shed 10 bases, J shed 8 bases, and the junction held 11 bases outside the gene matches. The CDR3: CATNQGGGDIQYF. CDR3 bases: TGTGCCACCAATCAAGGCGGGGGAGACATTCAGTACTTC.

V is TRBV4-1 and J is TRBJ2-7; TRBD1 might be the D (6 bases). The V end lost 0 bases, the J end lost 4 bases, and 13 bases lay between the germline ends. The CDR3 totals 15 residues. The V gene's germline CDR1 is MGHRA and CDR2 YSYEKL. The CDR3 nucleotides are TGCGCCAGCAGCCAAGATCAAGGGACACAATACGAGCAGTACTTC. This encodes CASSQDQGTQYEQYF.

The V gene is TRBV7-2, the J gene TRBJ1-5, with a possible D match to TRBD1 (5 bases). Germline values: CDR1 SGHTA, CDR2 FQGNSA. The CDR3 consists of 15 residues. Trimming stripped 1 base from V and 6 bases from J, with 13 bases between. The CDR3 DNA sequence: TGTGCCAGCAGCTTAGAAGGGGCGGGGGGTCAGCCCCAGCATTTT. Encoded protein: CASSLEGAGGQPQHF.

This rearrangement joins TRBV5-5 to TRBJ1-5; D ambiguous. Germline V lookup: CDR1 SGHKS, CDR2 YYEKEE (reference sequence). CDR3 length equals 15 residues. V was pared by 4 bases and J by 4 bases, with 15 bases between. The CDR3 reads CASSASPGRNQPQHF. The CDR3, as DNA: TGTGCCAGCAGCGCTAGCCCAGGACGGAATCAGCCCCAGCATTTT.